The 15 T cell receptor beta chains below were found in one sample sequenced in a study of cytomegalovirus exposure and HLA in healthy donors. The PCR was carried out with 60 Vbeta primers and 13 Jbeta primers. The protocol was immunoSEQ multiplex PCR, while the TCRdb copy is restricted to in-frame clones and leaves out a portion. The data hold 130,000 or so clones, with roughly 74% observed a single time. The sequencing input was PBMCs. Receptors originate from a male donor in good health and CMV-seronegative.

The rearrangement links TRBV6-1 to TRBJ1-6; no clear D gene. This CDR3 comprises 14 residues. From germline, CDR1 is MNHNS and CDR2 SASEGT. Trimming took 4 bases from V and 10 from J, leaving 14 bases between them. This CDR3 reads CASSATVHGSPLHF. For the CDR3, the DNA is TGTGCCAGCAGTGCAACAGTTCATGGGTCACCCCTCCACTTT.

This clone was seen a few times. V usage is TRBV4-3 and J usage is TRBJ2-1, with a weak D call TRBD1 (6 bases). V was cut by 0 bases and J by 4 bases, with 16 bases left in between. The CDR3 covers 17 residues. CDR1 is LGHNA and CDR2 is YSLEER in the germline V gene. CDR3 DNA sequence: TGCGCCAGCAGCCAAGATCTGTCAGGGGAAGGTTACAATGAGCAGTTCTTC. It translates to CASSQDLSGEGYNEQFF.

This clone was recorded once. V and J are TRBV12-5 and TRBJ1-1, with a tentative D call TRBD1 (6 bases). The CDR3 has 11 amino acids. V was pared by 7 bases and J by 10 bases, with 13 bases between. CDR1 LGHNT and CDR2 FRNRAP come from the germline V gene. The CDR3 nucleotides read TGTGCTAGTGCCATCAGGGGAAGAGCTTTCTTT. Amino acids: CASAIRGRAFF.

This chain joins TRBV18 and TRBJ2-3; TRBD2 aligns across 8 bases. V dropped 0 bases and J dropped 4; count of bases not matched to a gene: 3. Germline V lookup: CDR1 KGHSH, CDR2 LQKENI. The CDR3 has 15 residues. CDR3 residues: CASSPPSGGSDTQYF. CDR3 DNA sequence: TGTGCCAGCTCACCACCGAGCGGGGGCTCAGATACGCAGTATTTT.

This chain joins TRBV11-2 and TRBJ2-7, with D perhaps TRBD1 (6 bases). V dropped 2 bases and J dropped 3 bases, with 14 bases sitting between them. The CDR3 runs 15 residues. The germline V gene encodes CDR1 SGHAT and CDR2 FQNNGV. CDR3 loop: CASSLTLQGSYEQYF. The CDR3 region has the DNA TGTGCCAGCAGCTTAACCCTGCAGGGGAGCTACGAGCAGTACTTC.

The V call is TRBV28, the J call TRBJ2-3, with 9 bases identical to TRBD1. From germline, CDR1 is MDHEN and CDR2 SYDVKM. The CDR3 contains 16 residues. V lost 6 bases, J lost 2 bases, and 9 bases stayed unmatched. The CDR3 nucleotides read TGTGCCAGCAGCCCGGACAGGGGAGCGGACACAGATACGCAGTATTTT. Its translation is CASSPDRGADTDTQYF.

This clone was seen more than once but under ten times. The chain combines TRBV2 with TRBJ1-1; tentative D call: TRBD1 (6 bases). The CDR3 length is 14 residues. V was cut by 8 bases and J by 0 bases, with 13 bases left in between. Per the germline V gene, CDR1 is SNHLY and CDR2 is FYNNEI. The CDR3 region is CASYIGGLNTEAFF. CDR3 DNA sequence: TGTGCCAGCTACATCGGGGGGCTGAACACTGAAGCTTTCTTT.

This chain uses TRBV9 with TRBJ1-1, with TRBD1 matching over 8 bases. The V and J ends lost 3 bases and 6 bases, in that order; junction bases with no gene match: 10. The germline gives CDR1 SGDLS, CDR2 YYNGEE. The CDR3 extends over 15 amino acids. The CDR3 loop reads CASSETQGGDAEAFF. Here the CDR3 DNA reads TGTGCCAGCAGCGAGACACAGGGGGGGGACGCTGAAGCTTTCTTT.

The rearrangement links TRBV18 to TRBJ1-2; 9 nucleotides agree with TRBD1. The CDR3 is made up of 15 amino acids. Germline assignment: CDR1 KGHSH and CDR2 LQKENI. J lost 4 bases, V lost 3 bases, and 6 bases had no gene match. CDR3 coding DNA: TGTGCCAGCTCACCCGGGACAGGGAGCGTCTATGGCTACACCTTC. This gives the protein CASSPGTGSVYGYTF.

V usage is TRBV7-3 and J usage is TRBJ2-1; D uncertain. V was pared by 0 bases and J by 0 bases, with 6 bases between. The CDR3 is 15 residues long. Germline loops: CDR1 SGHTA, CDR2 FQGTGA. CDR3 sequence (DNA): TGTGCCAGCAGCTTAACCCCGAGCTCCTACAATGAGCAGTTCTTC. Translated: CASSLTPSSYNEQFF.

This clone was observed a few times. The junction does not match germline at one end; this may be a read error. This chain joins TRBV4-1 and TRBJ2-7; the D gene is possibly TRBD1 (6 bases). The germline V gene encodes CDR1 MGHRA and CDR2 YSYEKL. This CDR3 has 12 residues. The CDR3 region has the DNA TGTGCCAGCAGCCAAGATCCGGGACACCTAATTTTC. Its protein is CASSQDPGHLIF.

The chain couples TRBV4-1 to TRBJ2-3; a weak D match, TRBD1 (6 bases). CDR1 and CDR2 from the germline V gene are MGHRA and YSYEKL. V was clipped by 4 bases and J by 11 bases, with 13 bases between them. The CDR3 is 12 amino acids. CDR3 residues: CASSRPRDKQYF. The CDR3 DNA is TGCGCCAGCAGCCGGCCCCGGGACAAGCAGTATTTT.

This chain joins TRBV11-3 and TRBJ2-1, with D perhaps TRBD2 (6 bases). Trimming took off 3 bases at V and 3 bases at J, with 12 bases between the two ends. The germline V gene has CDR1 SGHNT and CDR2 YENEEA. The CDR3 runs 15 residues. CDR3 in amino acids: CASSFSSVGYNEQFF. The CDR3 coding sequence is TGTGCCAGCAGCTTCTCTAGCGTAGGCTACAATGAGCAGTTCTTC.

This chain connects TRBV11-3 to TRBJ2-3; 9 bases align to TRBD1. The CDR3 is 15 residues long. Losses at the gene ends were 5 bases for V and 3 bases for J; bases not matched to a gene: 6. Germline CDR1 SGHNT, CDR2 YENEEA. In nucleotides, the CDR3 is TGTGCCAGCAGCCAAGGGACAGGGAGGACAGATACGCAGTATTTT. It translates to CASSQGTGRTDTQYF.

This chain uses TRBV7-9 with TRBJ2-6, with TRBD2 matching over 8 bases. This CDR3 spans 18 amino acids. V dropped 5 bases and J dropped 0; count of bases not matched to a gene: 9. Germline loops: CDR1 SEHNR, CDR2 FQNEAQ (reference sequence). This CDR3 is CASSARRTSPSGANVLTF. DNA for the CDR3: TGTGCCAGCAGCGCCCGACGGACTAGCCCCTCTGGGGCCAACGTCCTGACTTTC.